These 5 T cell receptor beta chains were sequenced from one sample in a study of CD8 T cells in Susac syndrome. The RNA input was roughly 0.45 to 1 ug, and it was reverse transcribed with random hexamers. Each CDR3 protein is one row after TCRdb ran MiXCR on the immunoSEQ multiplex PCR reads. Of tens of thousands of distinct CDR3 sequences in the sample, roughly 94% were seen once. The sample comprised CD4+ T cells from PBMCs. Receptors were obtained from a human donor with Susac syndrome.

The chain employs TRBV6-5 and TRBJ1-2, with TRBD1 matching 12 bases. The trim removed 5 bases at V and 8 bases at J, leaving 3 bases unmatched. Germline loops: CDR1 MNHEY, CDR2 SVGAGI. The CDR3 is 13 amino acids. Here the CDR3 DNA reads TGTGCCAGCAGTCATGGGACAGGGGGCGGCTACACCTTC. Translation: CASSHGTGGGYTF.

The chain is built from TRBV15 and TRBJ1-6; weak D call: TRBD1 (5 bases). CDR1 and CDR2 from the germline V gene are LNHNV and YYDKDF (reference sequence). This CDR3 comprises 17 residues. V was pared by 3 bases and J by 7 bases, with 19 bases between. The CDR3 region is CATSRGDGGSRNSPLHF. CDR3 bases: TGTGCCACCAGCAGGGGGGACGGAGGCTCCCGGAATTCACCCCTCCACTTT.

This chain joins TRBV20-1 and TRBJ1-2, with 8 positions matching TRBD1. This CDR3 is built from 13 residues. With V trimmed by 3 bases and J by 2 bases, 2 bases remained unmatched. Germline-derived CDR1 and CDR2 are DFQATT and SNEGSKA (reference sequence). CDR3 residues: CSARRTGNYGYTF. The CDR3 DNA is TGCAGTGCTAGGCGGACAGGGAACTATGGCTACACCTTC.

This clonotype occurred once. This sequence joins TRBV20-1 and TRBJ2-2, with 9 bases identical to TRBD2. There are 14 residues in the CDR3. Losses at the gene ends were 6 bases for V and 3 bases for J; bases not matched to a gene: 5. Germline V gene lookup returns CDR1 DFQATT and CDR2 SNEGSKA (reference sequence). This CDR3 is CSAPTSGYTGELFF. The CDR3 DNA reads as TGCAGTGCCCCGACTAGCGGATACACCGGGGAGCTGTTTTTT.

This chain joins TRBV12-3 or TRBV12-4 and TRBJ2-5; TRBD2 is a possible D gene (7 bases). The CDR3 consists of 15 residues. The germline V and J ends were trimmed by 1 base and 4 bases, with 13 bases remaining between them. The CDR3 DNA is TGTGCCAGCAGTTTAGAGGGGGGGTTGGGAGAGACCCAGTACTTC. Translating gives CASSLEGGLGETQYF.